This T cell receptor (beta chain) was identified during a study of Graves' ophthalmopathy and Graves' hyperthyroidism. The TCR beta CDR3 regions underwent amplification from RNA transcripts. The first round was an RT-PCR with HTBI primers, and the second round was a multiplex PCR. TCRdb called the multiplex PCR reads again in MiXCR, with one record for every CDR3 protein. The table has a few hundred thousand distinct CDR3 sequences, 15% seen once; the top ten hold 5.5% to 8%. The CDR3 has 10 residues. V was trimmed by 9 bases and J by 7 bases, leaving 9 bases between them. Germline values: CDR1 MNHNS, CDR2 SASEGT. This clonotype was recorded many times. Its target is not known. Hyperthyroidism patients were newly diagnosed, ill under 2 months, and aged 18 to 65 years. It was on clinical symptoms, serum thyroxine, TRAb, thyroid ultrasound and orbital computed tomography that diagnosis relied. The authors used Ficoll-Paque density gradient centrifugation to separate PBMCs. The input was approximately 10 ml of fresh peripheral blood.

Findings of the study overall: Most clonotypes expanded in thyroid above 0.001 frequency were present in blood too.

This receptor was obtained from a young woman with stable Graves' hyperthyroidism. V is TRBV6-1 and J is TRBJ1-2; D is unresolved. The sequenced material came from peripheral blood. The CDR3 spells CASARSGYTF. The CDR3 nucleotides read TGTGCCAGTGCCCGGAGTGGCTACACCTTC.